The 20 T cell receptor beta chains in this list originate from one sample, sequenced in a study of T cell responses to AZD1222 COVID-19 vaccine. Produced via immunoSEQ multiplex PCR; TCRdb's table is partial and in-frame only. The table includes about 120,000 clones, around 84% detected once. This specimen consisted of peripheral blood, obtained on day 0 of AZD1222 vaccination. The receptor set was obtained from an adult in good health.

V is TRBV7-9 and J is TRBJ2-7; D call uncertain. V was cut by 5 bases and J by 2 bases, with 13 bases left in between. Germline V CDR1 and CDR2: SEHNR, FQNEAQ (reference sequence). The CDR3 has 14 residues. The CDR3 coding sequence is TGTGCCAGCAGCCCCGCCGGTCGGACCTACGAGCAGTACTTC. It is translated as CASSPAGRTYEQYF.

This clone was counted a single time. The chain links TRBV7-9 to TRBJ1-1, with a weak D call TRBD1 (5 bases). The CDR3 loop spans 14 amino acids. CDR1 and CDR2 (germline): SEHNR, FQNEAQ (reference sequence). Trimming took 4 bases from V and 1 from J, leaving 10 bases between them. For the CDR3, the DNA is TGTGCCAGCAGCTCTCTCGGGGGGAACACTGAAGCTTTCTTT. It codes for CASSSLGGNTEAFF. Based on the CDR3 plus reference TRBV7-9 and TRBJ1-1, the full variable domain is DTGVSQNPRHKITKRGQNVTFRCDPISEHNRLYWYRQTLGQGPEFLTYFQNEAQLEKSRLLSDRFSAERPKGSFSTLEIQRTEQGDSAMYLCASSSLGGNTEAFFGQGTRLTVV.

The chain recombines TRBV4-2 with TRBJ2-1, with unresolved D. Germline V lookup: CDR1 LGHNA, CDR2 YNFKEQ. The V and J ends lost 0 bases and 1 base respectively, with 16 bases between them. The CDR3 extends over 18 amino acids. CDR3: CASSQDLGRSSSYNEQFF. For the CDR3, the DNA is TGTGCCAGCAGCCAAGATCTCGGCAGGAGCTCGTCCTACAATGAGCAGTTCTTC.

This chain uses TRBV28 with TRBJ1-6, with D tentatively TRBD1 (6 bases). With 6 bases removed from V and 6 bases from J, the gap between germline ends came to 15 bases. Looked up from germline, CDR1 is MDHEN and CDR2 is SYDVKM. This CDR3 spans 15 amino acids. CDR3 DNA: TGTGCCAGCAGGTGGTCCGACAGGACTAATTCACCCCTCCACTTT. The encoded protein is CASRWSDRTNSPLHF.

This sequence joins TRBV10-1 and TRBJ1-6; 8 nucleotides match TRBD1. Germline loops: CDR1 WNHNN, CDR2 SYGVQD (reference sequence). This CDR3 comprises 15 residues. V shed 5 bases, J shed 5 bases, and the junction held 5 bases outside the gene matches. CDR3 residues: CASSQQGQDNSPLHF. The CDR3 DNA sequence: TGCGCCAGCAGTCAACAGGGACAGGATAATTCACCCCTCCACTTT.

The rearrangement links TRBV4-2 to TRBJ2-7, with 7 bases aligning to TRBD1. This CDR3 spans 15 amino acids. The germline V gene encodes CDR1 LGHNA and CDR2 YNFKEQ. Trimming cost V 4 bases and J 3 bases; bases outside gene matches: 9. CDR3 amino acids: CASSLESQGVYEQYF. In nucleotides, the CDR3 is TGTGCCAGCAGCCTGGAGAGCCAGGGGGTCTACGAGCAGTACTTC.

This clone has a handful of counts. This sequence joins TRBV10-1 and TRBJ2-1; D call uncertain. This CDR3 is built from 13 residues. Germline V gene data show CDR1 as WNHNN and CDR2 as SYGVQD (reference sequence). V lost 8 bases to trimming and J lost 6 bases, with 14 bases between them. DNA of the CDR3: TGCGCCAGCCTGGGATCAAGCAGCAATGAGCAGTTCTTC. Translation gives CASLGSSSNEQFF.

DNA for the CDR3: TGTGCCAGTAGTCTAAAAAACAGGGGGACCCATGGCTACACCTTC. Protein sequence: CASSLKNRGTHGYTF. The J gene is TRBJ1-2, the V gene TRBV19, with 8 nucleotides matching TRBD1. The CDR3 is 15 amino acids. The ends lost 5 bases at V and 6 bases at J; junction bases unmatched: 11. Germline V CDR1 and CDR2: LNHDA, SQIVND (reference sequence).

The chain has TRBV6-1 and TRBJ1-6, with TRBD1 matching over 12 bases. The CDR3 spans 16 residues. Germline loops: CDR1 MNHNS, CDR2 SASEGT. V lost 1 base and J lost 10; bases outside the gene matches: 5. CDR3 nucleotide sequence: TGTGCCAGCAGTGAAGTGGGACAGGGGGCCGACTCACCCCTCCACTTT. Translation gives CASSEVGQGADSPLHF.

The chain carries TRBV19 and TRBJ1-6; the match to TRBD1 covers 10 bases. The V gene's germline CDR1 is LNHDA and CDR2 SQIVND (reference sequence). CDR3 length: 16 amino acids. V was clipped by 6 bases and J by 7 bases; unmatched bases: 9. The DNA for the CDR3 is TGTGCCAGTAGGGCTTTACGGACAGGGGGGAATTCACCCCTCCACTTT. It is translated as CASRALRTGGNSPLHF.

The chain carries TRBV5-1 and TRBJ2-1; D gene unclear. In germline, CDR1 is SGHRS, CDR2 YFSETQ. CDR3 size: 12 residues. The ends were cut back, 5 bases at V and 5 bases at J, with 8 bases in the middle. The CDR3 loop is CASRLNDNEQFF. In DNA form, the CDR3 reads TGCGCCAGCAGGTTAAATGACAATGAGCAGTTCTTC.

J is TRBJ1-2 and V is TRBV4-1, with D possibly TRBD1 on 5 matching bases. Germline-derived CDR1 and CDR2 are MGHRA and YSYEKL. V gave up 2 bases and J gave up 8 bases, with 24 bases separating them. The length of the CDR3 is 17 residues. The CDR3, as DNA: TGCGCCAGCAGCCAATCAAACGAGCAAGCCAGGAGGGGAGGCTACACCTTC. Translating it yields CASSQSNEQARRGGYTF.

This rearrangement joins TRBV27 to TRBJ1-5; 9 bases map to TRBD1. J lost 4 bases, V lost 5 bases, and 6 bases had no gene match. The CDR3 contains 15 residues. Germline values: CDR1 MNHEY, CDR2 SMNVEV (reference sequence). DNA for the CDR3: TGTGCCAGCAGTGCTACCGACAGGGGGAATCAGCCCCAGCATTTT. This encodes CASSATDRGNQPQHF.

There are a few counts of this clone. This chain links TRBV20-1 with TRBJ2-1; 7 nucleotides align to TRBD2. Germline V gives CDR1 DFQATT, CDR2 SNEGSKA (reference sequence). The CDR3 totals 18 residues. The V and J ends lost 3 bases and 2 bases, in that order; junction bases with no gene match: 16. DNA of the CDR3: TGCAGTGCTAGTCTAGCGGAGCGAGGCCGTAACACCTACAATGAGCAGTTCTTC. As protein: CSASLAERGRNTYNEQFF.

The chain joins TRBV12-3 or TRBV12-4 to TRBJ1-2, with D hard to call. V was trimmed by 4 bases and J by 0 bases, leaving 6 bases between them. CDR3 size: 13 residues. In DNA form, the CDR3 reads TGTGCCAGCAGTTCGAACGCTAACTATGGCTACACCTTC. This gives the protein CASSSNANYGYTF.

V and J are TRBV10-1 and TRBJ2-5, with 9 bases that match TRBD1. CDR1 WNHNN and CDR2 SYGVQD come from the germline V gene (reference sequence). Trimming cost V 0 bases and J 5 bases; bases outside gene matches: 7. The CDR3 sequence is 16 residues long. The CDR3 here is CASSESMTGGLETQYF. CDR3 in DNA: TGCGCCAGCAGTGAGTCGATGACAGGGGGATTGGAGACCCAGTACTTC.

The CDR3 region is CASSTLTESNQPQHF. DNA of the CDR3: TGTGCCAGTAGTACTCTAACAGAAAGCAATCAGCCCCAGCATTTT. The chain has TRBV19 and TRBJ1-5; no reliable D call. The V end was cut by 4 bases, the J end by 1 base, with 11 bases between. CDR1 is LNHDA and CDR2 is SQIVND in the germline V gene (reference sequence). This CDR3 spans 15 amino acids.

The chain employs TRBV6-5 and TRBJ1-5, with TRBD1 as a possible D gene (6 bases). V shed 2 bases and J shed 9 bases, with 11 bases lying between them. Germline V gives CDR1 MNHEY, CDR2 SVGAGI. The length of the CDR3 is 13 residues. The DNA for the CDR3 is TGTGCCAGCAGTTACGGGGGGCGGGGGCCCCAGCATTTT. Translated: CASSYGGRGPQHF.

CDR3 in DNA: TGCGCCAGCAGCTTACAGGGGGCAGAAGAGACCCAGTACTTC. It encodes CASSLQGAEETQYF. The chain carries TRBV5-1 and TRBJ2-5; TRBD1 aligns across 9 bases. CDR1 is SGHRS and CDR2 is YFSETQ in the germline V gene. The CDR3 runs 14 residues. Germline trimming cut 2 bases from V and 3 bases from J; bases unmatched to any gene: 2.

The CDR3 sequence: CASSPRAGSDEKLFF. CDR3 DNA: TGTGCCAGCAGCCCTAGGGCAGGATCAGATGAAAAACTGTTTTTT. The rearrangement links TRBV7-2 to TRBJ1-4; D gene ambiguous. Trimming pared 5 bases from V and 6 bases from J, leaving 16 bases between. The CDR3 is 15 amino acids. Germline V CDR1 and CDR2: SGHTA, FQGNSA. The full variable domain, with the rest looked up from reference TRBV7-2 and TRBJ1-4, is GAGVSQSPSNKVTEKGKDVELRCDPISGHTALYWYRQSLGQGLEFLIYFQGNSAPDKSGLPSDRFSAERTGGSVSTLTIQRTQQEDSAVYLCASSPRAGSDEKLFFGSGTQLSVL.